The 18 T cell receptor beta chains below were found in one sample sequenced in a study of blood T cell repertoires in COVID-19. TCRdb's table, derived via immunoSEQ multiplex PCR, lists solely in-frame clones and lacks some. The table lists a few hundred thousand clones, approximately 82% of them singletons, with 1.2% in the top ten. The sequenced sample consisted of peripheral blood. The receptors stem from a woman aged 45-59 years with acute or convalescent COVID-19.

The chain uses TRBV21-1 and TRBJ1-6. TRBV21-1 is a recognized pseudogene. CDR3 length: 16 amino acids. The CDR3 reads CASSKGGGPRISPLHF. CDR3 sequence (DNA): TGTGCCAGCAGCAAAGGGGGGGGACCGAGAATTTCACCCCTCCACTTT.

This chain links TRBV3-1 (or the pseudogene TRBV3-2) with TRBJ1-4; 11 bases agree with TRBD1. After removal of 1 base from V and 6 bases from J, the junction contained 4 bases not matched to a gene. CDR3 length: 16 residues. CDR1 is LGHDT and CDR2 is YNNKEL in the germline V gene (reference sequence). DNA for the CDR3: TGTGCCAGCAGCCAAGGCTGGACAGGGGGCGATGAAAAACTGTTTTTT. Amino acid sequence: CASSQGWTGGDEKLFF.

The V gene is TRBV3-1 (or the pseudogene TRBV3-2), the J gene TRBJ1-2; TRBD1 is a possible D gene (6 bases). Trimming left V 4 bases short and J 3 bases short, with 18 bases between. Germline CDR1 LGHDT, CDR2 YNNKEL (reference sequence). The CDR3 has 16 residues. In DNA form, the CDR3 reads TGTGCCAGCAGCCCCTGGACAGTCTATGGAGACTATGGCTACACCTTC. Protein product: CASSPWTVYGDYGYTF.

The genes are TRBV5-1 and TRBJ2-7; 7 nucleotides match TRBD1. This CDR3 contains 15 residues. Germline V gives CDR1 SGHRS, CDR2 YFSETQ. V lost 2 bases and J lost 3; bases outside the gene matches: 8. CDR3 region: CASSLEPGQSYEQYF. The CDR3 region has the DNA TGCGCCAGCAGCTTAGAACCGGGACAGAGCTACGAGCAGTACTTC.

The chain combines TRBV6-1 with TRBJ1-4; no clear D. Germline V gene data show CDR1 as MNHNS and CDR2 as SASEGT. CDR3 length: 15 residues. V gave up 3 bases and J gave up 8 bases, with 16 bases separating them. The CDR3 DNA is TGTGCCAGCAGTGAGGGGAGAGGGCCCCGGGAAAAACTGTTTTTT. This encodes CASSEGRGPREKLFF.

This sequence joins TRBV19 and TRBJ1-5; no clear D gene. Trimming took off 0 bases at V and 3 bases at J, with 9 bases between the two ends. CDR3 size: 15 residues. CDR1 and CDR2 from the germline V gene are LNHDA and SQIVND (reference sequence). The CDR3 nucleotides read TGTGCCAGTAGTATAGAGGAAGACTACAATCAGCCCCAGCATTTT. Encoded protein: CASSIEEDYNQPQHF.

The chain has TRBV29-1 and TRBJ2-7; 9 nucleotides line up with TRBD1. The CDR3 loop spans 13 amino acids. After removal of 7 bases from V and 5 bases from J, the junction contained 9 bases not matched to a gene. Per germline, CDR1 SQVTM and CDR2 ANQGSEA. The CDR3 loop is CSAKGQGRNEQYF. In DNA form, the CDR3 reads TGCAGCGCTAAGGGACAGGGAAGAAACGAGCAGTACTTC.

This sequence joins TRBV7-9 and TRBJ2-6, with 7 bases fitting TRBD1. The CDR3 extends over 18 amino acids. Trimming cost V 1 base and J 0 bases; bases outside gene matches: 6. The germline gives CDR1 SEHNR, CDR2 FQNEAQ (reference sequence). CDR3 sequence reads: CASSLVTGWASGANVLTF. CDR3 DNA sequence: TGTGCCAGCAGCTTAGTGACAGGGTGGGCCTCTGGGGCCAACGTCCTGACTTTC.

This rearrangement joins TRBV19 to TRBJ2-6; D perhaps matches TRBD1 (8 bases). The CDR3 totals 15 residues. The V gene lost 3 bases and the J gene lost 6 bases, with 12 bases spanning the gap. Germline V lookup: CDR1 LNHDA, CDR2 SQIVND (reference sequence). The CDR3 region is CASSITGGEANVLTF. CDR3 DNA: TGTGCCAGTAGTATTACAGGGGGGGAGGCCAACGTCCTGACTTTC. Supplemented by reference TRBV19 and TRBJ2-6, the full variable domain reads DGGITQSPKYLFRKEGQNVTLSCEQNLNHDAMYWYRQDPGQGLRLIYYSQIVNDFQKGDIAEGYSVSREKKESFPLTVTSAQKNPTAFYLCASSITGGEANVLTFGAGSRLTVL.

V gene TRBV19 combines with J gene TRBJ1-5, with D possibly matching TRBD1 (6 bases). V was shortened by 6 bases and J by 6 bases, with 15 bases between the two germline ends. Germline CDR1 is LNHDA and CDR2 is SQIVND (reference sequence). The CDR3 is 14 amino acids. CDR3 sequence reads: CASSLGQSIQPQHF. CDR3 DNA sequence: TGTGCCAGTAGCCTAGGACAGTCAATTCAGCCCCAGCATTTT.

The rearrangement joins TRBV30 to TRBJ2-1; 15 bases align to TRBD2. This CDR3 has 16 residues. Germline loops: CDR1 GTSNPN, CDR2 SVGIG (reference sequence). J gave up 10 bases and V 3 bases, and 10 bases lay outside the gene matches. Here the CDR3 reads CAWRKMGLAGGGEQFF. CDR3 nucleotides: TGTGCCTGGAGGAAGATGGGACTAGCGGGGGGCGGGGAGCAGTTCTTC.

This clone was observed a handful of times. The rearrangement links TRBV7-9 to TRBJ1-1, with D possibly matching TRBD1 (6 bases). This CDR3 contains 14 residues. Germline V CDR1 and CDR2: SEHNR, FQNEAQ (reference sequence). The germline V and J ends were trimmed by 3 bases and 7 bases, with 15 bases remaining between them. The CDR3 DNA follows: TGTGCCAGCAGCTTCGGGGGGCTTAGGGGTGAAGCTTTCTTT. The encoded protein is CASSFGGLRGEAFF.

This chain links TRBV25-1 with TRBJ2-5; 8 bases align to TRBD1. CDR1 is MGHDK and CDR2 is SYGVNS in the germline V gene. The V gene end was trimmed by 3 bases and the J gene end by 1 base; junction bases not matched to a gene: 4. The CDR3 loop spans 15 amino acids. DNA for the CDR3: TGTGCCAGCAGTGACCCCCAGGGGGCCCAAGAGACCCAGTACTTC. Amino acid sequence: CASSDPQGAQETQYF.

CDR3 sequence (DNA): TGCGCCAGCAGCTCGGCACAATCGACAGGGGGCTTGCTTGCTTTCTTT. Translation gives CASSSAQSTGGLLAFF. The V call is TRBV5-1, the J call TRBJ1-1, with TRBD1 identical over 10 bases. The CDR3 covers 16 residues. Germline assignment: CDR1 SGHRS and CDR2 YFSETQ. V lost 3 bases to trimming and J lost 11 bases; unmatched junction nucleotides: 16.

This clone was counted once. The chain links TRBV7-6 to TRBJ1-3, with 7 bases that match TRBD1. CDR3 length: 18 residues. V was pared by 8 bases and J by 0 bases, with 16 bases of the junction left unmatched. Germline V gene data show CDR1 as SGHVS and CDR2 as FNYEAQ. The CDR3 protein is CASRRDSSISYSGNTIYF. CDR3 nucleotide sequence: TGTGCCAGCCGCCGGGACAGCTCCATTAGTTACTCTGGAAACACCATATATTTT.

The chain links TRBV2 to TRBJ2-1; TRBD1 matches at 7 bases. Germline assignment: CDR1 SNHLY and CDR2 FYNNEI. The CDR3 is 13 residues long. Trimming cost V 3 bases and J 6 bases; bases outside gene matches: 2. The CDR3 protein is CASSDQGVNEQFF. CDR3 in DNA: TGTGCCAGCAGTGACCAGGGGGTCAATGAGCAGTTCTTC.

The V call is TRBV25-1, the J call TRBJ1-2; no reliable D call. This CDR3 spans 14 amino acids. Trimming removed 4 bases at V and 3 bases at J, with 12 bases between. From germline, CDR1 is MGHDK and CDR2 SYGVNS. The CDR3 sequence: CASSVGRGDYGYTF. CDR3 nucleotides: TGTGCCAGCAGTGTCGGCCGCGGAGACTATGGCTACACCTTC.

The chain employs TRBV19 and TRBJ2-3, with TRBD2 matching over 13 bases. Germline CDR1 LNHDA, CDR2 SQIVND (reference sequence). The CDR3 contains 16 residues. J lost 4 bases, V lost 3 bases, and 4 bases had no gene match. CDR3 region: CASSMTLAGGPDTQYF. The CDR3 nucleotides read TGTGCCAGTAGTATGACACTAGCGGGGGGGCCAGATACGCAGTATTTT. Full variable domain (rest looked up from reference TRBV19 and TRBJ2-3): DGGITQSPKYLFRKEGQNVTLSCEQNLNHDAMYWYRQDPGQGLRLIYYSQIVNDFQKGDIAEGYSVSREKKESFPLTVTSAQKNPTAFYLCASSMTLAGGPDTQYFGPGTRLTVL.